This entry lists 21 T cell receptor beta chains sequenced from one sample in a study of CD8 T cells in Susac syndrome. Reverse transcription of roughly 0.5 to 1 ug RNA was carried out with random hexamers. TCRdb called the immunoSEQ multiplex PCR reads again in MiXCR, with one record for every CDR3 protein. This sample yields some 300,000 distinct CDR3 sequences, of which 70% to 90% are seen a single time; around 0.18% belongs to the top ten. Sequencing used CD8+ T cells from PBMCs. The receptors come from a human donor with multiple sclerosis.

The chain recombines TRBV25-1 with TRBJ1-2, with TRBD1 matching 9 bases. Germline V gene lookup returns CDR1 MGHDK and CDR2 SYGVNS. The V and J ends lost 4 bases and 2 bases, in that order; junction bases with no gene match: 5. The CDR3 has 15 amino acids. CDR3 bases: TGTGCCAGCAGTGGGGACAGGGAAGGGAACTATGGCTACACCTTC. This encodes CASSGDREGNYGYTF.

The chain joins TRBV11-1 to TRBJ2-7; D not resolved. V was clipped by 5 bases and J by 6 bases, with 11 bases between them. The CDR3 runs 12 residues. Germline V gene data show CDR1 as SGHAT and CDR2 as FQDESV (reference sequence). The CDR3 spells CASSNHWGEQYF. The CDR3 DNA is TGTGCCAGCAGCAACCACTGGGGCGAGCAGTACTTC.

This clonotype was detected only once. The chain links TRBV29-1 to TRBJ2-7; TRBD1 aligns across 8 bases. Trimming cost V 4 bases and J 0 bases; bases outside gene matches: 5. Germline assignment: CDR1 SQVTM and CDR2 ANQGSEA. This CDR3 comprises 14 residues. CDR3 sequence (DNA): TGCAGCGTTGGTCAGGGGGCTGGCTCCTACGAGCAGTACTTC. As protein: CSVGQGAGSYEQYF.

This chain joins TRBV30 and TRBJ1-1; TRBD1 matches at 7 bases. The CDR3 is 15 residues long. CDR1 GTSNPN and CDR2 SVGIG come from the germline V gene (reference sequence). J lost 6 bases, V lost 3 bases, and 13 bases had no gene match. CDR3 bases: TGTGCCTGGAGCTCGCCACCACAGGGGAGCCCTGAAGCTTTCTTT. Its translation: CAWSSPPQGSPEAFF.

The V call is TRBV29-1, the J call TRBJ2-1; D is unresolved. Germline V CDR1 and CDR2: SQVTM, ANQGSEA. CDR3 size: 18 residues. With 1 base removed from V and 0 bases from J, the gap between germline ends came to 19 bases. DNA of the CDR3: TGCAGCGTTGAAGGCCTGTTGACCGTTTCTATCTCCTACAATGAGCAGTTCTTC. Translation gives CSVEGLLTVSISYNEQFF.

The chain combines TRBV7-2 with TRBJ2-1, with 8 bases matching TRBD2. With 7 bases clipped from V and 4 bases from J, the junction kept 6 bases outside the gene matches. The CDR3 has 14 amino acids. Germline CDR1 is SGHTA and CDR2 is FQGNSA. This chain's CDR3 is CASNPGGAYNEQFF. DNA for the CDR3: TGTGCCAGCAACCCGGGGGGGGCATACAATGAGCAGTTCTTC. Based on the CDR3 plus reference TRBV7-2 and TRBJ2-1, the full variable domain is GAGVSQSPSNKVTEKGKDVELRCDPISGHTALYWYRQSLGQGLEFLIYFQGNSAPDKSGLPSDRFSAERTGGSVSTLTIQRTQQEDSAVYLCASNPGGAYNEQFFGPGTRLTVL.

The chain carries TRBV10-3 and TRBJ2-7, with TRBD1 as a possible D gene (7 bases). This CDR3 is built from 15 residues. Germline assignment: CDR1 ENHRY and CDR2 SYGVKD. V dropped 3 bases and J dropped 3 bases, with 15 bases sitting between them. The CDR3 protein is CAISDPGDSYYEQYF. The DNA for the CDR3 is TGTGCCATCAGTGACCCGGGGGACAGTTACTACGAGCAGTACTTC.

The V gene is TRBV11-2, the J gene TRBJ1-1, with D tentatively TRBD1 (6 bases). Germline V gene sequence: CDR1 SGHAT, CDR2 FQNNGV. Trimming shortened V by 1 base and J by 4 bases, and 10 bases separated the two germline ends. CDR3 size: 14 residues. This chain's CDR3 is CASSLGWGATEAFF. The CDR3 DNA reads TGTGCCAGCAGCTTAGGTTGGGGGGCCACTGAAGCTTTCTTT.

The V gene is TRBV20-1, the J gene TRBJ1-3, with TRBD1 as a possible D gene (6 bases). V gave up 3 bases and J gave up 0 bases, with 9 bases separating them. The CDR3 loop spans 14 amino acids. Germline V gene sequence: CDR1 DFQATT, CDR2 SNEGSKA (reference sequence). The CDR3 DNA follows: TGCAGTGCTAGGGCAGGGGCCTCTGGAAACACCATATATTTT. This gives the protein CSARAGASGNTIYF.

The J gene is TRBJ2-7, the V gene TRBV4-1; 8 nucleotides line up with TRBD2. Germline V gene sequence: CDR1 MGHRA, CDR2 YSYEKL. Trimming at V came to 3 bases and at J to 0 bases, leaving 4 bases not matched to a gene. This CDR3 spans 15 amino acids. This CDR3 is CASSHIAGHSYEQYF. CDR3 DNA sequence: TGCGCCAGCAGCCATATAGCGGGGCACTCCTACGAGCAGTACTTC.

This chain joins TRBV7-2 and TRBJ2-7; 9 bases line up with TRBD2. V gave up 5 bases and J gave up 7 bases; unmatched junction bases: 6. The V gene's germline CDR1 is SGHTA and CDR2 FQGNSA. The CDR3 totals 13 residues. CDR3 sequence: CASSPGLAWEQYF. The CDR3 DNA sequence: TGTGCCAGCAGCCCTGGACTAGCGTGGGAGCAGTACTTC.

V usage is TRBV29-1 and J usage is TRBJ2-2; 11 nucleotides agree with TRBD2. J was trimmed by 5 bases and V by 2 bases; bases with no gene match: 10. The CDR3 runs to 17 residues. Germline values: CDR1 SQVTM, CDR2 ANQGSEA. CDR3 sequence: CSVELDSGGAVTGELFF. The CDR3 coding sequence is TGCAGCGTTGAACTGGATAGCGGGGGGGCCGTGACCGGGGAGCTGTTTTTT.

V gene TRBV6-5 combines with J gene TRBJ2-7; 12 bases are a match to TRBD1. There are 14 residues in the CDR3. V dropped 5 bases and J dropped 5; count of bases not matched to a gene: 4. Germline V gene data show CDR1 as MNHEY and CDR2 as SVGAGI. This CDR3 is CASSVGTGGHEQYF. The CDR3 nucleotides are TGTGCCAGCAGTGTCGGGACAGGGGGCCACGAGCAGTACTTC.

In this sample, this clonotype turned up a few times. J is TRBJ2-3 and V is TRBV27, with 12 bases identical to TRBD2. The germline V gene has CDR1 MNHEY and CDR2 SMNVEV (reference sequence). Germline trimming cut 5 bases from V and 6 bases from J; bases unmatched to any gene: 6. The CDR3 spans 15 residues. CDR3 coding DNA: TGTGCCAGCAGTCCGCGGCTAGCGGGGGGGGATACGCAGTATTTT. It translates to CASSPRLAGGDTQYF.

The CDR3 DNA is TGTGCCAGCAGCCCGACGACAGGGATGGTAACAGATACGCAGTATTTT. Translation: CASSPTTGMVTDTQYF. The rearrangement uses TRBV7-9 and TRBJ2-3; 7 bases line up with TRBD1. The CDR3 covers 16 residues. From germline, CDR1 is SEHNR and CDR2 FQNEAQ (reference sequence). V shed 5 bases, J shed 3 bases, and the junction held 11 bases outside the gene matches.

The rearrangement joins TRBV9 to TRBJ1-2, with D unclear. V dropped 3 bases and J dropped 2 bases, with 8 bases sitting between them. The CDR3 loop spans 13 amino acids. Germline V gene data show CDR1 as SGDLS and CDR2 as YYNGEE. The CDR3 spells CASSGATNYGYTF. CDR3 nucleotide sequence: TGTGCCAGCAGCGGGGCCACCAACTATGGCTACACCTTC.

The V gene is TRBV20-1, the J gene TRBJ1-1; 7 bases are a match to TRBD1. The V segment lost 8 bases and the J segment 0 bases; nucleotides outside the gene matches: 12. Germline-derived CDR1 and CDR2 are DFQATT and SNEGSKA (reference sequence). CDR3 length: 15 residues. The CDR3: CSPTTGAFMNTEAFF. As DNA, the CDR3 is TGCAGTCCAACCACAGGGGCGTTCATGAACACTGAAGCTTTCTTT.

V usage is TRBV6-2 or TRBV6-3 and J usage is TRBJ1-5; D possibly corresponds to TRBD1 (5 bases). The CDR3 consists of 16 residues. V lost 0 bases to trimming and J lost 6 bases, with 15 bases between them. Germline assignment: CDR1 MNHEY and CDR2 SVGEGT. This CDR3 is CASSYSRLQDPQPQHF. The CDR3, as DNA: TGTGCCAGCAGTTACTCCCGTTTACAGGATCCTCAGCCCCAGCATTTT.

The chain has TRBV20-1 and TRBJ2-1; 10 nucleotides agree with TRBD1. The CDR3 runs to 15 residues. J lost 4 bases, V lost 7 bases, and 10 bases had no gene match. Germline V gives CDR1 DFQATT, CDR2 SNEGSKA (reference sequence). The CDR3 nucleotides read TGCAGTGTCCCCCTCCCGGACAGGGGGTACAATGAGCAGTTCTTC. Translating it yields CSVPLPDRGYNEQFF.

The chain has TRBV28 and TRBJ2-1, with no clear D. Trimming removed 1 base at V and 0 bases at J, with 16 bases between. Per the germline V gene, CDR1 is MDHEN and CDR2 is SYDVKM. This CDR3 comprises 18 residues. This CDR3 is CASSLFQIDLRSYNEQFF. In nucleotides, the CDR3 is TGTGCCAGCAGTTTATTCCAGATAGACCTCCGCTCCTACAATGAGCAGTTCTTC.

The V gene is TRBV15, the J gene TRBJ2-3; D is perhaps TRBD2 (6 bases). CDR1 and CDR2 (germline): LNHNV, YYDKDF (reference sequence). This CDR3 comprises 13 residues. The CDR3 is CASGRDLTDTQYF. Here the CDR3 DNA reads TGTGCGAGCGGGCGGGACCTCACAGATACGCAGTATTTT.